This T cell receptor (beta chain) comes out of a study of T cell responses to AZD1222 COVID-19 vaccine. Study observations and caveats: There were vaccine-associated CD4 TCRs across spike, dominant at 160-218 and 743-854. Baseline seropositives among AZD1222 recipients totaled only 5 to 7. A mostly white British donor set with more females was recruited, and clonal diversity was possibly underestimated. Repertoires were sampled only after the peak T cell response.

On this clone itself: Its antigen is as yet unknown.

This CDR3 has 15 residues. Germline loops: CDR1 SGHNT, CDR2 YYREEE (reference sequence). V lost 0 bases, J lost 8 bases, and 4 bases stayed unmatched. Assay used: immunoSEQ multiplex PCR; TCRdb lists only in-frame clones, some missing. The sample has over 110,000 clones, under 90% seen once. The sequenced sample was peripheral blood, obtained 28 days after the second AZD1222 dose. The clonotype was recovered from an adult who received the AZD1222 COVID-19 vaccine. The chain couples TRBV5-4 to TRBJ1-6, with TRBD1 identical over 8 bases. CDR3: CASSLAAGGHSPLHF. The DNA of the CDR3 is TGTGCCAGCAGCTTGGCAGCAGGGGGCCATTCACCCCTCCACTTT. The full variable domain, rest sourced from reference TRBV5-4 and TRBJ1-6, is ETGVTQSPTHLIKTRGQQVTLRCSSQSGHNTVSWYQQALGQGPQFIFQYYREEENGRGNFPPRFSGLQFPNYSSELNVNALELDDSALYLCASSLAAGGHSPLHFGNGTRLTVT.